The rows below give T cell receptor beta chains drawn from one sample of a study of blood T cell repertoires in COVID-19. Sequencing was performed with immunoSEQ multiplex PCR; in TCRdb, only in-frame clones are kept and a portion is missing. This sample has about 140,000 clones, with around 90% found just once. The material sequenced was peripheral blood. These receptors were taken from a man between 60 and 75 years old with active or convalescent COVID-19. The CDR3 runs from the conserved cysteine through the conserved F or W. Fields, in order: V gene, D gene, J gene, clone size, CDR3 protein, CDR3 DNA. The D gene is left open where the match is weak. A clone size is listed for some rows: how often the clone was seen (once, few, many), or a class if it is expanded.

TRBV28,.,TRBJ2-7,.,CASSLFNEQYF,TGTGCCAGCAGTTTATTCAACGAGCAGTACTTC
TRBV19,TRBD2,TRBJ2-1,few,CASSRGDRLAGNEQFF,TGTGCCAGTAGCCGGGGAGATCGACTAGCTGGCAATGAGCAGTTCTTC
TRBV11-1,TRBD2,TRBJ2-7,.,CASSLEAGGHEQYF,TGTGCCAGCAGCCTTGAGGCGGGAGGCCACGAGCAGTACTTC
TRBV29-1,.,TRBJ2-7,.,CSAGADSSYEQYF,TGCAGCGCCGGAGCGGACTCATCCTACGAGCAGTACTTC
TRBV27,.,TRBJ2-7,.,CASSLRGALSYEQYF,TGTGCCAGCAGTTTACGGGGGGCGCTTTCCTACGAGCAGTACTTC
TRBV7-2,.,TRBJ2-3,.,CASSPRGLSDTQYF,TGTGCCAGCAGCCCCAGAGGGCTTTCAGATACGCAGTATTTT
TRBV7-9,TRBD1,TRBJ1-1,few,CASSFQGGAPGAFF,TGTGCCAGCAGCTTCCAGGGGGGCGCGCCGGGAGCTTTCTTT
TRBV12-5,.,TRBJ2-1,.,CASGLGRNNEQFF,TGTGCTAGTGGTTTGGGGCGGAACAATGAGCAGTTCTTC
TRBV30,.,TRBJ2-1,.,CAWSNGNYNEQFF,TGTGCCTGGAGTAACGGTAACTACAATGAGCAGTTCTTC
TRBV7-2,.,TRBJ1-5,once,CASSLGSSRGNQPQHF,TGTGCCAGCAGCTTAGGAAGCTCGCGTGGCAATCAGCCCCAGCATTTT
TRBV5-5,TRBD1,TRBJ2-7,.,CASSRQDRAFEQYF,TGTGCCAGCAGCCGTCAAGACAGGGCGTTCGAGCAGTACTTC
TRBV28,TRBD2,TRBJ2-1,.,CASSFGTINEQFF,TGTGCCAGCAGTTTTGGGACTATCAATGAGCAGTTCTTC
TRBV15,TRBD2,TRBJ2-7,.,CATSRGLAGTYEQYF,TGTGCCACCAGCAGAGGGCTAGCGGGTACCTACGAGCAGTACTTC
TRBV6-6,.,TRBJ2-5,few,CASSSQETQYF,TGTGCCAGCAGCTCCCAAGAGACCCAGTACTTC
TRBV20-1,.,TRBJ2-7,once,CSVGEPYEQYF,TGCAGTGTTGGGGAGCCCTACGAGCAGTACTTC
TRBV19,.,TRBJ1-2,.,CASSPDSNYGYTF,TGTGCCAGTAGTCCCGACAGCAACTATGGCTACACCTTC